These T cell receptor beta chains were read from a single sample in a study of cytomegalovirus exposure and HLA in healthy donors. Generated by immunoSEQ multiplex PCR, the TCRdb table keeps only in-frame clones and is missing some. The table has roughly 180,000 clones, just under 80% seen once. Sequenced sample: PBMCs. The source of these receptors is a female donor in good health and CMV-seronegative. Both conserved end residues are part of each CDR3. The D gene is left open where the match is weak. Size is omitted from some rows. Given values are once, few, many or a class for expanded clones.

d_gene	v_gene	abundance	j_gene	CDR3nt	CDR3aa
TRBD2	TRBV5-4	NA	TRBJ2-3	TGTGCCAGCAGATCCGGGACTAGCGCATCCTATACGCAGTATTTT	CASRSGTSASYTQYF
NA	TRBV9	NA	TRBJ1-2	TGTGCCAGCAGCGAGGGAGGGTGGTTCTATGGCTACACCTTC	CASSEGGWFYGYTF
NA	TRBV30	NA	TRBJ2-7	TGTGCCTGGCGTCCAGACAGGAAGGGCTACGAGCAGTACTTC	CAWRPDRKGYEQYF
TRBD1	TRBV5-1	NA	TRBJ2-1	TGCGCCAGCAGCTTGGGTCCTCGGACAGGCGACTACAATGAGCAGTTCTTC	CASSLGPRTGDYNEQFF
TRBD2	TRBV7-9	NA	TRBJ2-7	TGTGCCAGCAGCCCTTGGGGTAGCGGGACTTCCTACGAGCAGTACTTC	CASSPWGSGTSYEQYF
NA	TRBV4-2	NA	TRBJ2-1	TGTGCCAGCAGCCAAACCTCCGCGAACTACAATGAGCAGTTCTTC	CASSQTSANYNEQFF
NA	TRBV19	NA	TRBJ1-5	TGTGCCAGTAGACCCACAGGGCCATCAGGCAATCAGCCCCAGCATTTT	CASRPTGPSGNQPQHF
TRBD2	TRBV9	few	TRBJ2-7	TGTGCCAGCACGAGGAGCGGGAGCGATTACGAGCAGTACTTC	CASTRSGSDYEQYF
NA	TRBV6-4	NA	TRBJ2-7	TGTGCCAGCAGTGACTCGGAGGGAAAAACAGCTTCCCCCTACGAGCAGTACTTC	CASSDSEGKTASPYEQYF
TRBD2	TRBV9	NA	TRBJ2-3	TGTGCCAGCAGCGAAAGCGGGGGGGCTAGCACAGATACGCAGTATTTT	CASSESGGASTDTQYF
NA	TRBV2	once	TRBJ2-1	TGTGCCAGCAGTGGTTCAGTTTCTGGTGAGCAGTTCTTC	CASSGSVSGEQFF
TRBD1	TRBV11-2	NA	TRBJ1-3	TGTGCCAGCAGCTTAGATGACAGGGGAGCCACCATATATTTT	CASSLDDRGATIYF
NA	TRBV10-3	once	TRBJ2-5	TGTGCCTCACGGCAAGAGGCCCAAGAGACCCAGTACTTC	CASRQEAQETQYF
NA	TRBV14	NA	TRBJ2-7	TGTGCCAGCAGCCAAGAGGGTGCAGGACTGGGCTCTTACGAGCAGTACTTC	CASSQEGAGLGSYEQYF
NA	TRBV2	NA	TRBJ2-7	TGTGCCAGCAGTGGAGGACAGACCTACGAGCAGTACTTC	CASSGGQTYEQYF
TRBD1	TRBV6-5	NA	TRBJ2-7	TGTGCCAGCAGTTTGGACAGGGTCGAGCAGTACTTC	CASSLDRVEQYF
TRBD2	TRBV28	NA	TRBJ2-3	TGTGCCAGCAGCAGCTTAGCGGGAGGGGCAGATACGCAGTATTTT	CASSSLAGGADTQYF
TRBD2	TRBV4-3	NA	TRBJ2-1	TGCGCCAGCAGCCAAGATGGTCCAGCGGGGTCCTACAATGAGCAGTTCTTC	CASSQDGPAGSYNEQFF
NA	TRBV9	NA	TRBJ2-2	TGTGCCAGCAGCCGTAACCTGGCGGAAGCCGAGGGGGAGCTGTTTTTT	CASSRNLAEAEGELFF
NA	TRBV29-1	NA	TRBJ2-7	TGCAGCGTTCACCAGGGTACCGAGCAGTACTTC	CSVHQGTEQYF
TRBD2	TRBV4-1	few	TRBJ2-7	TGCGCCAGCAGCCAAGGTCGACTAGCGGATACCTCCTACGAGCAGTACTTC	CASSQGRLADTSYEQYF
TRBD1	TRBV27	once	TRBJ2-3	TGTGCCAGCAGTTCTATGGACAGGAATTCTAATACGCAGTATTTT	CASSSMDRNSNTQYF
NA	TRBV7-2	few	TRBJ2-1	TGTGCCAGCAGCTTAGCGCTCGGAGAGAATGAGCAGTTCTTC	CASSLALGENEQFF
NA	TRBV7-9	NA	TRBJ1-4	TGTGCCAGCAGCTTAAGGGGGTCCGGTGGAAAACTGTTTTTT	CASSLRGSGGKLFF
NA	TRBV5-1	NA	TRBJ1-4	TGCGCCAGCAGCTTGGATCCAGGGTCAGGTGAAAAACTGTTTTTT	CASSLDPGSGEKLFF
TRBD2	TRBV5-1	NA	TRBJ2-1	TGCGCCAGCAGCGGGGGACTAGCGGGAGTAAATGAGCAGTTCTTC	CASSGGLAGVNEQFF
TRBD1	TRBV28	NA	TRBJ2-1	TGTGCCAGCAGTCCACAGACAGGGGGCCTCAGAGGTGAGCAGTTCTTC	CASSPQTGGLRGEQFF
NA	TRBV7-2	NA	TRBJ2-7	TGTGCCAGCAGCGCAGTACCTGGGTTCGCGGGCGAGCAGTACTTC	CASSAVPGFAGEQYF
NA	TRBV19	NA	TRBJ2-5	TGTGCCAGTAGTATTCAGCACGGGGGGACCCAGTACTTC	CASSIQHGGTQYF
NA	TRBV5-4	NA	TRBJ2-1	TGTGCCAGCAGCTCCGACAACAACAATGAGCAGTTCTTC	CASSSDNNNEQFF
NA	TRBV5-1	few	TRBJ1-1	TGCGCCAGCAGCTTTGGCGGGGTTGAAGCTTTCTTT	CASSFGGVEAFF
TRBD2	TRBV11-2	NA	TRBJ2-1	TGTGCCAGCAGCTTAGACAGCCTAGCGGGCCATGAGCAGTTCTTC	CASSLDSLAGHEQFF
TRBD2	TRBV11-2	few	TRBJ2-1	TGTGCCAGCAGCTTACCCCTAGGCGGGAGTATCAATGAGCAGTTCTTC	CASSLPLGGSINEQFF
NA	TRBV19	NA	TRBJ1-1	TGTGCCAGTAGCTTCAGGCAACCCTCCTCCCTGGCCTTCTTT	CASSFRQPSSLAFF
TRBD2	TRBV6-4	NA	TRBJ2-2	TGTGCCAGCAGCGCAGGGACTAGCGGAGCCACCGGGGAGCTGTTTTTT	CASSAGTSGATGELFF
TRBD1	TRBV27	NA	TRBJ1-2	TGTGCCAGCAGTTTAGGGGACAGGGCTGGCTACACCTTC	CASSLGDRAGYTF
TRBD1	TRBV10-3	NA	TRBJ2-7	TGTGCCGCGGGACAGGGTCTCTACGAGCAGTACTTC	CAAGQGLYEQYF
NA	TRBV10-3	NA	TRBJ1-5	TGTGCCATCAGTGAGGGTGGGAGGTTGGAGCCCCAGCATTTT	CAISEGGRLEPQHF
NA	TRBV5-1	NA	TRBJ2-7	TGCGCCAGCAGCGGAGGGACGGCCGAGCAGTACTTC	CASSGGTAEQYF
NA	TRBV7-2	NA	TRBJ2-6	TGTGCCAGCAGCTTACAGGGTCCAGGCGTCCTGACTTTC	CASSLQGPGVLTF
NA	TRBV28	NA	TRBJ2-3	TGTGCCAGCAGTCCCCAGACAGATACGCAGTATTTT	CASSPQTDTQYF
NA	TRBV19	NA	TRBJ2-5	TGTGCCAGTAGCCAGAATGCGGGAGAGACCCAGTACTTC	CASSQNAGETQYF
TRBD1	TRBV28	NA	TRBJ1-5	TGTGCCAGCAGTCCCCAGACAGGGACGGGCAATCAGCCCCAGCATTTT	CASSPQTGTGNQPQHF
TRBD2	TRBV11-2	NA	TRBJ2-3	TGTGCCAGCAGCTTTGCGGGAGGGACCACAGATACGCAGTATTTT	CASSFAGGTTDTQYF
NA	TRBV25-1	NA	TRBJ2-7	TGTGCCAAAAAATCCCAGGGATCCTACGAGCAGTACTTC	CAKKSQGSYEQYF
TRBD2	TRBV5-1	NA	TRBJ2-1	TGCGCCAGCAGCTTAGGAGCGGGAGCCTACAATGAGCAGTTCTTC	CASSLGAGAYNEQFF
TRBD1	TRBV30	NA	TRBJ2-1	TGTGCCTGGAACCAGGGGGCAGGGGGCAATGAGCAGTTCTTC	CAWNQGAGGNEQFF
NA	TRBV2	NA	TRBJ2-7	TGTGCCAGCAGGAACCGGGACAACTCCTACGAGCAGTACTTC	CASRNRDNSYEQYF
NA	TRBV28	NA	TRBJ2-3	TGTGCCAGCAGTTTTGGGCAGTTGAGGGCAGATACGCAGTATTTT	CASSFGQLRADTQYF
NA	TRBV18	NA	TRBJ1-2	TGTGCCAGCTCACCGATGGGAGATCCTAACTATGGCTACACCTTC	CASSPMGDPNYGYTF
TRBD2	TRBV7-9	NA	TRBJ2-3	TGTTCCAGCAGCTTCTTCCTAGCGGGAGGGAAGCATACGCAGTATTTT	CSSSFFLAGGKHTQYF
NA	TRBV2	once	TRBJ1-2	TGTGCCAGCGGTGCCCAGCCGGGGTTTTCTTATGGCTACACCTTC	CASGAQPGFSYGYTF
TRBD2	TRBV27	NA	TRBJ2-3	TGTGCCAGCAGTTTCGGACTAGCGGGGGGCAAAACTAGCACAGATACGCAGTATTTT	CASSFGLAGGKTSTDTQYF
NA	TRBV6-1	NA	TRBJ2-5	TGTGCCAGCATCCGCAGCGAGGAGACCCAGTACTTC	CASIRSEETQYF
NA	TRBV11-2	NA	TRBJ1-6	TGTGCCAGCAGTTCCCGAAGCGGGAGTTATAATTCACCCCTCCACTTT	CASSSRSGSYNSPLHF
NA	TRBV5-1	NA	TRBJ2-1	TGCGCCAGCAGCTTCGCGGGGCTATACAATGAGCAGTTCTTC	CASSFAGLYNEQFF
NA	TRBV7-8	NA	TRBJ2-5	TGTGCCAGCAGCCCCCCGGACAGAAAAGAGACCCAGTACTTC	CASSPPDRKETQYF
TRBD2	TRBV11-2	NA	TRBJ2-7	TGTGCCAGCAGCCAGGGGACTAGCGGGACCTACGAGCAGTACTTC	CASSQGTSGTYEQYF
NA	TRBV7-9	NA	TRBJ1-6	TGTGCCAGCAGCTTAGGGGGGCTCGGGGATTCACCCCTCCACTTT	CASSLGGLGDSPLHF
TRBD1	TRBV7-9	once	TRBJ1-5	TGTGCCAGCAGCCGGACAGGCCATAATCAGCCCCAGCATTTT	CASSRTGHNQPQHF